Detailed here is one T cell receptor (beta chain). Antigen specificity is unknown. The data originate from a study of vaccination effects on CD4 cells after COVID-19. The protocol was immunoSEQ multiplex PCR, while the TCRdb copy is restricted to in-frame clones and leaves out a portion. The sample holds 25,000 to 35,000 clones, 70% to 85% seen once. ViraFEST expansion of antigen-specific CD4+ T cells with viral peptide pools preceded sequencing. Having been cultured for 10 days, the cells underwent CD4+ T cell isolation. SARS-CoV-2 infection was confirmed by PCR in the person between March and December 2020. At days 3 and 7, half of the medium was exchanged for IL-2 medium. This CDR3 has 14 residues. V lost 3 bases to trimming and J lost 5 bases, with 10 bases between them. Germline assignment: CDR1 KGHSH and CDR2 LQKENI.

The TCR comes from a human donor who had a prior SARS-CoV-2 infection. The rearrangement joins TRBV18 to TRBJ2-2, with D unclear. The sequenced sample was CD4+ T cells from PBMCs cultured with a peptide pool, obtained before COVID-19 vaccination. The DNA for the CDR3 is TGTGCCAGCTCACCTACCGGAGAGACCGGGGAGCTGTTTTTT. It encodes CASSPTGETGELFF.